This TCR beta chain was recovered during a study of tumor-infiltrating lymphocytes in primary liver carcinoma. The CDR3 spans 13 residues. Germline CDR1 is SGHAT and CDR2 is FQNNGV. Bulk tissue was left unsorted, and RNA and DNA were co-extracted from approximately 20-30 mg of it. TCR beta cDNA was reverse-transcribed from around 0.55 ug of total RNA. The reaction used a constant-region primer and ProtoScript II reverse transcriptase. Investigators got TCR beta libraries out of three nested multiplex PCR rounds, done with slightly modified ARM-PCR. TRBV1-TRBV30 forward primers and a C-beta reverse primer were used in the first two PCR rounds, which each ran for around 10 cycles. TCRdb reprocessed the multiplex PCR reads via MiXCR and lists one record per CDR3 protein. Among fewer than 150,000 distinct CDR3 sequences listed, around 60% were seen once. Concerning this clonotype: Relative to the germline gene, one junction end is altered; a read error may explain this.

Sequenced sample: liver tumor tissue from sampling region 1. Subset defined: tumor region T1, superior pole. The receptor's source is a woman aged 55-70 years with primary liver carcinoma and hepatitis B virus infection. V and J are TRBV11-2 and TRBJ2-1; D call uncertain. CDR3 nucleotides: TGTGCCGGCAGCTTAAGAAGGTACAATAAGCAGTTCTTC. Translated: CAGSLRRYNKQFF.